Listed below are T cell receptor beta chains from one sample, sequenced in a study of technical replicates of blood from several donors. Profiled with immunoSEQ multiplex PCR; TCRdb holds only in-frame clones, not every one. The sample comprises 45,000 to 60,000 clones, about nine tenths of which are singletons, and approximately 4% rests with the top ten. Sequencing was carried out using PBMCs. These receptor sequences come from a human donor in good health. Some clones in this sample may be carry-over from other donors' samples. Each CDR3 is given with its conserved first and last residue. The D gene is left open where the match is weak.

j_call,v_call,d_call,cdr3_nt,cdr3_aa
TRBJ1-5,TRBV18,.,TGTGCCAGCTCCTCAACAGGGTTAGAGCCCCAGCATTTT,CASSSTGLEPQHF
TRBJ2-1,TRBV11-2,.,TGTGCCAGCAGCTTATCCGGGTCGAGCTCCTACAATGAGCAGTTCTTC,CASSLSGSSSYNEQFF
TRBJ2-1,TRBV15,.,TGTGCCACCAGCACAATGGACTGGCGGTCCTACAATGAGCAGTTCTTC,CATSTMDWRSYNEQFF
TRBJ2-1,TRBV7-2,TRBD2,TGTGCCAGCGGATCGACTAGCGCCTCTACGAAGCAGTTCTTC,CASGSTSASTKQFF
TRBJ1-2,TRBV13,.,TGTGCCAGCAGCTACTCCCTCGGGGGGGAAGGTAACTATGGCTACACCTTC,CASSYSLGGEGNYGYTF
TRBJ1-6,TRBV27,.,TGTGCCAGCAGTCCGGGGGGTTTCTATTCACCCCTCCACTTT,CASSPGGFYSPLHF
TRBJ2-7,TRBV5-5,TRBD1,TGTGCCAGCAGCTCGGGCGGGCGGGACAGGGCCTACGAGCAGTACTTC,CASSSGGRDRAYEQYF
TRBJ2-1,TRBV9,.,TGTGCCAGCAGCGTAGGGGTAGCCACTGAGCAGTTCTTC,CASSVGVATEQFF
TRBJ2-2,TRBV5-1,.,TGCGCCAGCAGCTTGTACGGACTAGGAGGGGGAAACACCGGGGAGCTGTTTTTT,CASSLYGLGGGNTGELFF
TRBJ1-4,TRBV14,TRBD1,TGTGCCAGCAGCCAGAGGACAGGGGGCATTGAAAAACTGTTTTTT,CASSQRTGGIEKLFF
TRBJ1-6,TRBV7-2,TRBD1,TGTGCTAGCAGCCCGACGGGACAGTATAATTCACCCCTCCACTTT,CASSPTGQYNSPLHF
TRBJ2-1,TRBV5-6,TRBD2,TGTGCCAGCAGCTTGCGCTCTAGCGGGAGATTTGAGCAGTTCTTC,CASSLRSSGRFEQFF
TRBJ2-3,TRBV19,TRBD2,TGTGCCAGTAGTATTCTAGCGGGAGCGAGCACAGATACGCAGTATTTT,CASSILAGASTDTQYF
TRBJ2-3,TRBV7-8,.,TGTGCCAGCAAAAAGGACGGACTGAGCACAGATACGCAGTATTTT,CASKKDGLSTDTQYF